These 13 T cell receptor beta chains came from one sample sequenced in a study of CXCR3-negative and CXCR3-positive naive CD8 T cells. Study results and caveats: The study found more hydrophobic TRB CDR3s in CXCR3-positive naive cells than in CXCR3-negative naive cells.

No antigen has been assigned to these receptors. Via 5' RACE with UMI labels, TRB cDNA libraries were prepared. TCRdb re-called the 5' RACE reads and gives one entry per CDR3 protein, without DNA. This sample contains 6,900 or so distinct CDR3 sequences. Sequencing was done on a sample of naive CXCR3+ CD8+ T cells from blood. Subset given: CD45RO-CCR7+CD27+CD95- naive CD8+ T cells expressing CXCR3 (TNR3+). Receptor source: a human donor in good health. Some clones in this sample may be carry-over from other donors' samples.

The gene calls are TRBV5-1 and TRBJ2-1. The germline V gene encodes CDR1 SGHRS and CDR2 YFSETQ. The CDR3 totals 15 residues. The CDR3 loop is CASSLVPDLDNEQFF.

The chain links TRBV7-9 to TRBJ2-1; without DNA, the TCRdb call of TRBD2 cannot be checked. CDR1 and CDR2 from the germline V gene are SEHNR and FQNEAQ (reference sequence). This CDR3 is 14 amino acids long. CDR3 amino acids: CASSLVLVNNEQFF.

This chain joins TRBV6-5 and TRBJ2-3. Germline assignment: CDR1 MNHEY and CDR2 SVGAGI. The CDR3 has 14 amino acids. CDR3 amino acids: CASSARNGTDTQYF.

V and J are TRBV29-1 and TRBJ2-1; TCRdb gives TRBD1 as the D gene, but with no DNA this cannot be confirmed. CDR3 length equals 13 residues. The germline CDR1 and CDR2 sequences are SQVTM and ANQGSEA. This CDR3 reads CSVFGRGYNEQFF.

The rearrangement joins TRBV20-1 to TRBJ2-7. The CDR3 consists of 11 residues. Germline V gene data show CDR1 as DFQATT and CDR2 as SNEGSKA (reference sequence). CDR3 sequence: CSARDGLHQYF.

This clonotype counts as medium-sized (0.01 to 0.1%) by frequency. J is TRBJ2-1 and V is TRBV12-3 or TRBV12-4; TCRdb picks TRBD1, but there is no DNA to check that call. The CDR3 consists of 17 residues. The CDR3 is CASSFAFSGGTYNEQFF.

The V and J genes are TRBV7-2 and TRBJ2-1; the D call of TRBD1 rests on TCRdb alone, since no DNA is present to check it. Germline CDR1 SGHTA, CDR2 FQGNSA. The CDR3 consists of 12 residues. Here the CDR3 reads CASNPLYNEQFF.

This chain joins TRBV7-9 and TRBJ2-3; TCRdb reports TRBD1, a call that lacks DNA to check it against. Germline CDR1 SEHNR, CDR2 FQNEAQ (reference sequence). The CDR3 is 14 amino acids. Here the CDR3 reads CASRSREIRDTQYF.

The chain couples TRBV12-3 or TRBV12-4 to TRBJ2-3; TCRdb reports TRBD1, a call that lacks DNA to check it against. The CDR3 totals 13 residues. The CDR3 is CASSAPIPDTQYF.

The V call is TRBV11-3, the J call TRBJ2-1; TCRdb selects TRBD2, and the lack of DNA leaves this call unchecked. The CDR3 loop spans 13 amino acids. The V gene's germline CDR1 is SGHNT and CDR2 YENEEA. Here the CDR3 reads CASGPLAKHEQFF.

This chain joins TRBV2 and TRBJ2-7; the TRBD1 assignment by TCRdb is unverifiable without DNA. Germline values: CDR1 SNHLY, CDR2 FYNNEI. CDR3 size: 14 residues. This chain's CDR3 is CASSEGDHPYEQYF.

By frequency, this clonotype is medium-sized. The chain couples TRBV5-1 to TRBJ2-1; TCRdb indicates TRBD1, and absent DNA this call remains unverified. Germline V CDR1 and CDR2: SGHRS, YFSETQ. The CDR3 sequence is 14 residues long. Here the CDR3 reads CASSFRQGEWEQFF.

CDR3 amino acids: CSAIQGDAYGYTF. The chain combines TRBV29-1 with TRBJ1-2; no DNA is available, so the TRBD1 call from TCRdb remains unchecked. The CDR3 covers 13 residues. Germline CDR1 reads SQVTM; CDR2 reads ANQGSEA. The full variable domain, in which reference TRBV29-1 and TRBJ1-2 provide the parts outside the CDR3, is SAVISQKPSRDICQRGTSLTIQCQVDSQVTMMFWYRQQPGQSLTLIATANQGSEATYESGFVIDKFPISRPNLTFSTLTVSNMSPEDSSIYLCSAIQGDAYGYTFGSGTRLTVV.